The rows below give T cell receptor beta chains drawn from one sample of a study of memory CD4+ T cells and cytomegalovirus serostatus. This table comes from immunoSEQ multiplex PCR, and its TCRdb copy is limited to in-frame clones, with some not included. The sample lists 35,000 to 45,000 clones, 70% to 80% occurring once. The source material was memory CD4+ T cells from blood. These receptors came from an adult in good health and CMV-seropositive. Each CDR3 is given with its conserved first and last residue. The order of the fields is D gene, clone size, J gene, V gene, CDR3 DNA, CDR3 protein. A D gene is named only where the DNA matches it firmly. Only some rows state a clone size, as once, few, many or a class for expanded clones.

>NA|NA|TRBJ1-2|TRBV6-1
TGTGCCAGCAGTGAACCCTCACATTATAGGGGCTACACCTTC
CASSEPSHYRGYTF
>TRBD1|NA|TRBJ2-1|TRBV9
TGTGCCAGCAGCGTAGGGGGACAGGCCTACAATGAGCAGTTCTTC
CASSVGGQAYNEQFF
>TRBD2|NA|TRBJ2-7|TRBV6-4
TGTGCCAGCAGTGAACTAGCGGGGGGCTCCTACGAGCAGTACTTC
CASSELAGGSYEQYF
>TRBD2|NA|TRBJ2-5|TRBV7-2
TGTGCCAGCAGCTTGCGAGCGGTGGCTAGCGGGGTACAAAAAGAGACCCAGTACTTC
CASSLRAVASGVQKETQYF
>TRBD1|NA|TRBJ2-3|TRBV11-3
TGTGCCAGCAGCCTAACCGGACAGGGGGCTGGGGATACGCAGTATTTT
CASSLTGQGAGDTQYF
>NA|NA|TRBJ1-5|TRBV28
TGTGCCAGCAGTTCCCCGGGGGGGGGCGGTCAGCCCCAGCATTTT
CASSSPGGGGQPQHF
>NA|NA|TRBJ2-5|TRBV14
TGTGCCAGCAGCCAGGGGACCCTCTCCCAAGAGACCCAGTACTTC
CASSQGTLSQETQYF
>TRBD1|NA|TRBJ1-5|TRBV19
TGTGCCAGTAGACCGGGACAGGGTCACAATCAGCCCCAGCATTTT
CASRPGQGHNQPQHF
>TRBD2|NA|TRBJ2-1|TRBV19
TGTGCCAGTAGTCGACTAGCGGGGGGGCTCGATGAGCAGTTCTTC
CASSRLAGGLDEQFF
>NA|few|TRBJ2-6|TRBV2
TGTGCCAGCGGCGGTACAGGGTTCTCTGGGGCCAACGTCCTGACTTTC
CASGGTGFSGANVLTF
>TRBD2|NA|TRBJ2-3|TRBV27
TGTGCCAGCAGGGATCAAGCGGGGTATAGCACAGATACGCAGTATTTT
CASRDQAGYSTDTQYF
>NA|NA|TRBJ1-1|TRBV19
TGTGCCAGTAGTATTCTAGGGGTCGGCACTGAAGCTTTCTTT
CASSILGVGTEAFF
>NA|NA|TRBJ1-2|TRBV27
TGTGCCAGCAGCTTCCGAGGGAACTATGGCTACACCTTC
CASSFRGNYGYTF
>TRBD2|once|TRBJ2-1|TRBV19
TGTGCCAGTACCCGTAGCGGGGGATTCTACAATGAGCAGTTCTTC
CASTRSGGFYNEQFF
>NA|NA|TRBJ1-1|TRBV6-4
TGTGCCAGTTCACAGGGAAGGGACACTGAAGCTTTCTTT
CASSQGRDTEAFF
>NA|NA|TRBJ2-1|TRBV2
TGTGCCACCCGGGATACCTCCTACAATGAGCAGTTCTTC
CATRDTSYNEQFF
>TRBD2|NA|TRBJ2-2|TRBV27
TGTGCCAGCGGCTCTAGCGGGAGGTTTGGCGGGGAGCTGTTTTTT
CASGSSGRFGGELFF
>TRBD1|NA|TRBJ1-5|TRBV6-1
TGTGCCAGCAGTTCGGACAGGGGGTATCAGCCCCAGCATTTT
CASSSDRGYQPQHF
>NA|few|TRBJ1-2|TRBV5-1
TGCGCCAGCAGCAGATCCCAGAATAACTATGGCTACACCTTC
CASSRSQNNYGYTF
>NA|few|TRBJ1-1|TRBV5-1
TGCGCCAGCAGCACGGGAGGCACTGAAGCTTTCTTT
CASSTGGTEAFF
>TRBD1|NA|TRBJ1-2|TRBV7-6
TGTGCCAGCAGCCCCGGACAGGGGGGGACCTATGGCTACACCTTC
CASSPGQGGTYGYTF
>TRBD1|NA|TRBJ2-5|TRBV19
TGTGCCAGTAGTATGACAGGGGAGCAGACCCAGTACTTC
CASSMTGEQTQYF
>TRBD1|NA|TRBJ2-6|TRBV9
TGTGCCAGCAGCCGGGACAGGGGCATCTCTGGGGCCAACGTCCTGACTTTC
CASSRDRGISGANVLTF
>TRBD1|NA|TRBJ2-4|TRBV6-5
TGTGCCAGCAGTCGACAGGGGGCGAACATTCAGTACTTC
CASSRQGANIQYF
>TRBD1|NA|TRBJ1-4|TRBV4-1
TGCGCCAGCAGCCACTCCCCATCGGGACAGGTTAATGAAAAACTGTTTTTT
CASSHSPSGQVNEKLFF
>TRBD1|NA|TRBJ1-2|TRBV27
TGTGCCAGCAGTCCTAGGACAGGGCCCAACTATGGCTACACCTTC
CASSPRTGPNYGYTF
>NA|NA|TRBJ1-2|TRBV6-5
TGTGCCAGCAGGGGGGGGGAGTATGGCTACACCTTC
CASRGGEYGYTF
>NA|NA|TRBJ1-1|TRBV20-1
TGCAGTGCTGCCCCGGGAAATGAAGCTTTCTTT
CSAAPGNEAFF
>TRBD1|NA|TRBJ1-1|TRBV4-1
TGCGCCAGCAGCCAAGGCTTCCAGGGGGGAAGAACTGAAGCTTTCTTT
CASSQGFQGGRTEAFF
>NA|NA|TRBJ2-7|TRBV7-9
TGTGCCAGCAGCTTAACTACGACTTACGAGCAGTACTTC
CASSLTTTYEQYF
>TRBD1|NA|TRBJ1-2|TRBV4-2
TGTGCCAGCAGCCTCACGACAACGGGACAGGGAGACTATGGCTACACCTTC
CASSLTTTGQGDYGYTF
>NA|NA|TRBJ2-7|TRBV18
TGTGCCAGCTCACCATCGGTAACAGCCTACGAGCAGTACTTC
CASSPSVTAYEQYF
>TRBD2|NA|TRBJ2-1|TRBV19
TGTGCCAGTAGTACACTAGCGGGAGGATTAGATGAGCAGTTCTTC
CASSTLAGGLDEQFF
>TRBD2|NA|TRBJ2-1|TRBV7-2
TGTGCCAGCAGCTTAATTAGCGGGGTCTACAATGAGCAGTTCTTC
CASSLISGVYNEQFF